These T cell receptor beta chains were read from a single sample in a study of shared clonotypes between healthy human individuals. Assay used: immunoSEQ multiplex PCR; TCRdb lists only in-frame clones, some missing. The repertoire includes 2.3 million or so clones, just over 90% of them detected once, and under 0.45% sits in the top ten. The sample consisted of naive CD4+ T cells from PBMCs. The source of these receptors is a man aged 18 to 29 in good health. Some clones in this sample may be carry-over from other donors' samples. Both conserved end residues are part of each CDR3. The D gene is left open where the match is weak. Clone sizes are given selectively: once, few, many, or a class where the clone is expanded.

J gene | V gene | clone size | D gene | CDR3 DNA | CDR3 protein
TRBJ2-1 | TRBV4-1 | - | - | TGCGCCAGCAGCCAAGAACCCTTATATGGGGGGCAGTTCTTC | CASSQEPLYGGQFF
TRBJ2-5 | TRBV10-1 | - | - | TGCGCCAGCAGTGAGGTGCTCCCGGGGCTTAAACGGGGAGAGACCCAGTACTTC | CASSEVLPGLKRGETQYF
TRBJ2-7 | TRBV4-2 | - | TRBD1 | TGTGCCAGCAGCCAAGGGACCCACAGGGGGCTCTACGAGCAGTACTTC | CASSQGTHRGLYEQYF
TRBJ2-5 | TRBV14 | - | - | TGTGCCAGCAGCCAAGTCAGGGCCCCATCCCGCCAAGAGACCCAGTACTTC | CASSQVRAPSRQETQYF
TRBJ2-3 | TRBV5-1 | - | - | TGCGCCAGCAGCTTTGGAATAGGCACAGATACGCAGTATTTT | CASSFGIGTDTQYF
TRBJ2-5 | TRBV28 | - | - | TGTGCCAGCACCCGCCGGGTGGGGAATGTGTTGGAGACCCAGTACTTC | CASTRRVGNVLETQYF
TRBJ1-5 | TRBV28 | - | - | TGTGCCAGCAGTTTCGATGGCAATCAGCCCCAGCATTTT | CASSFDGNQPQHF
TRBJ1-1 | TRBV18 | once | - | TGTGCCAGCTCACCCCAGGAAGGCGAAGCTTTCTTT | CASSPQEGEAFF
TRBJ1-2 | TRBV9 | - | - | TGTGCCAGCAGCACAAACTTTCAGGGTGGCTACACCTTC | CASSTNFQGGYTF
TRBJ2-7 | TRBV11-2 | - | TRBD1 | TGTGCCAGCAGCGTAGACAGGGGGCTCTACGAGCAGTACTTC | CASSVDRGLYEQYF
TRBJ2-2 | TRBV27 | - | - | TGTGCCAGCAGACTTGAAATGGGGACGGGTTCCGGGGAGCTGTTTTTT | CASRLEMGTGSGELFF
TRBJ2-6 | TRBV7-3 | - | TRBD1 | TGTGCCAGCAGCCTACAGGGGTTGAGCTCTGGGGCCAACGTCCTGACTTTC | CASSLQGLSSGANVLTF
TRBJ2-7 | TRBV6-5 | - | TRBD1 | TGTGCCAGCAGGGTTGACAGGGTGCAAACGCAGTACTTC | CASRVDRVQTQYF
TRBJ1-5 | TRBV19 | once | - | TGTGCCACTACCCGGGGCGGGGAGGCTTCGGCTCGCAATCAGCCCCAGCATTTT | CATTRGGEASARNQPQHF
TRBJ1-5 | TRBV5-1 | - | - | TGCGCCAGCAGCCGAGACGGCATGAGCAATCAGCCCCAGCATTTT | CASSRDGMSNQPQHF
TRBJ2-4 | TRBV28 | - | - | TGTGCCAGCAGTTTGTATCTTTTAGGGGGGCTAAACATTCAGTACTTC | CASSLYLLGGLNIQYF
TRBJ1-1 | TRBV29-1 | - | TRBD1 | TGCAGCGGCAGACAGGGGGCTAACACTGAAGCTTTCTTT | CSGRQGANTEAFF
TRBJ2-1 | TRBV2 | - | TRBD1 | TGTGCCAGCAGATCGGGACAGGGTGTCCACAATGAGCAGTTCTTC | CASRSGQGVHNEQFF
TRBJ1-4 | TRBV5-1 | - | - | TGCGCCAGCACAACCACAGGGGAAAAACTGTTTTTT | CASTTTGEKLFF
TRBJ2-7 | TRBV4-2 | - | TRBD2 | TGTGCCAGCAGCCAAGGGACTAGCGGGAGGCGGAACGAGCAGTACTTC | CASSQGTSGRRNEQYF
TRBJ1-1 | TRBV19 | few | TRBD1 | TGTGCCAGTACCCTCACGAACAGGGGCGAATACACTGAAGCTTTCTTT | CASTLTNRGEYTEAFF
TRBJ2-1 | TRBV7-3 | - | - | TGTGCCAGCAGCTTAGCGCCGGCGCTTACCTACAATGAGCAGTTCTTC | CASSLAPALTYNEQFF
TRBJ2-1 | TRBV14 | once | TRBD2 | TGTGCCAGCAGCCAAGGCCGCGGGAGTTACAATGAGCAGTTCTTC | CASSQGRGSYNEQFF
TRBJ2-4 | TRBV2 | - | - | TGTGCCAGCGACGGCCCGGCATCCATAGCCAAAAACATTCAGTACTTC | CASDGPASIAKNIQYF
TRBJ2-1 | TRBV28 | - | - | TGTGCCAGCACACCCGGGACTCCTTCTTTTGGTGAGCAGTTCTTC | CASTPGTPSFGEQFF
TRBJ2-6 | TRBV18 | once | - | TGTGCCAGCTCACCACGGCTCTGGGGGACCTCGACTGGGGCCAACGTCCTGACTTTC | CASSPRLWGTSTGANVLTF
TRBJ1-2 | TRBV20-1 | - | - | TGCGCTCCGGCTAACTATGGCTACACCTTC | CAPANYGYTF
TRBJ1-5 | TRBV19 | - | - | TGTGCCAGTAGTCGGGGACACAAAAATCAGCCCCAGCATTTT | CASSRGHKNQPQHF